This TCR beta chain was sequenced during a study of cytomegalovirus exposure and HLA in healthy donors. This PCR relied on a set of 60 Vbeta primers and 13 Jbeta primers. TCRdb keeps only in-frame clones here, not all; method: immunoSEQ multiplex PCR. This repertoire shows about 120,000 clones, around 81% found once; its top ten account for 3.9%. Study-wide findings and caveats: Cytomegalovirus-associated TCR beta chains were listed, numbering under 200.

Regarding this clone: Its antigen is undetermined.

V shed 11 bases and J shed 0 bases, with 11 bases lying between them. CDR3 length: 12 residues. From germline, CDR1 is SEHNR and CDR2 FQNEAQ (reference sequence). V gene TRBV7-9 combines with J gene TRBJ2-7, with a weak D call TRBD1 (6 bases). The clonotype comes from a woman in her thirties in good health and CMV-seronegative. Sequencing used PBMCs. For the CDR3, the DNA is TGTGCCTACTTGGACAGCTCCTACGAGCAGTACTTC. Translating gives CAYLDSSYEQYF.